This T cell receptor (beta chain) originates from a study of CD8+CD57+ T cells in acquired aplastic anemia. Patients sequenced had flow cytometry evidence of CD8+CD57+ cell expansion. Genomic DNA templated the TCR beta VDJ and CDR3 profiling. From the reads, TCRdb called clonotypes with MiXCR, one entry per CDR3 protein. The data show hundreds of thousands of distinct CDR3 sequences, around 46% seen once. With 6 bases removed from V and 6 bases from J, the gap between germline ends came to 8 bases. The germline V gene encodes CDR1 MNHNS and CDR2 SASEGT. The CDR3 extends over 11 amino acids. The V gene is TRBV6-1, the J gene TRBJ1-2; D is unclear. The sample taken for sequencing was sorted CD4+, CD8+, or CD8+CD57+ T cells (not recorded which) from PBMCs. The source of this sequence is a human donor with aplastic anemia. The CDR3 bases are TGTGCCAGCAGAGTCAGCCATGGCTACACCTTC. Its translation is CASRVSHGYTF.